The 7 T cell receptor beta chains listed next were all sequenced from one sample in a study of cytomegalovirus exposure and HLA in healthy donors. Researchers ran the PCR with 60 Vbeta and 13 Jbeta primers. The protocol was immunoSEQ multiplex PCR, while the TCRdb copy is restricted to in-frame clones and leaves out a portion. The sample lists approximately 44,000 clones, more than 65% occurring once. Sequenced input: PBMCs. The receptors here all came from a man aged 50-59 years in good health and CMV-seronegative.

This clone was counted once. V usage is TRBV28 and J usage is TRBJ2-2; 9 bases line up with TRBD2. J was trimmed by 1 base and V by 8 bases; bases with no gene match: 8. CDR3 size: 16 residues. Looked up from germline, CDR1 is MDHEN and CDR2 is SYDVKM. The CDR3 DNA sequence: TGTGCCAGCGGGGAGCCGACTAGCGGGAACACCGGGGAGCTGTTTTTT. It translates to CASGEPTSGNTGELFF.

The V gene is TRBV4-2, the J gene TRBJ1-5, with D perhaps TRBD1 (6 bases). The germline gives CDR1 LGHNA, CDR2 YNFKEQ. This CDR3 has 14 amino acids. With 3 bases removed from V and 3 bases from J, the gap between germline ends came to 9 bases. CDR3 sequence (DNA): TGTGCCAGCAGCCAGGGGGCGATCAATCAGCCCCAGCATTTT. The encoded protein is CASSQGAINQPQHF.

The genes are TRBV6-6 and TRBJ1-6; TRBD1 aligns across 7 bases. The trim removed 2 bases at V and 6 bases at J, leaving 1 base unmatched. Germline V gene lookup returns CDR1 MNHNY and CDR2 SVGAGI (reference sequence). The CDR3 loop spans 14 amino acids. In DNA form, the CDR3 reads TGTGCCAGCAGTTACAGGGGGCTTAATTCACCCCTCCACTTT. It encodes CASSYRGLNSPLHF.

This chain links TRBV11-2 with TRBJ2-1, with D possibly TRBD2 on 5 matching bases. V lost 5 bases and J 3 bases, leaving 14 bases between the germline ends. The CDR3 totals 15 residues. In germline, CDR1 is SGHAT, CDR2 FQNNGV. CDR3 in DNA: TGTGCCAGCAGCCCCCTCGGCGGACTCTACAATGAGCAGTTCTTC. This translates into CASSPLGGLYNEQFF.

This clone was seen only once. The chain carries TRBV5-6 and TRBJ2-2; the D is unclear. The CDR3 totals 13 residues. Trimming removed 6 bases at V and 3 bases at J, with 9 bases between. Germline CDR1 is SGHDT and CDR2 is YYEEEE. The CDR3 is CASTIADTGELFF. CDR3 coding DNA: TGTGCCAGCACCATTGCGGACACCGGGGAGCTGTTTTTT.

V gene TRBV5-5 combines with J gene TRBJ2-5; D unresolved. This CDR3 spans 13 amino acids. The V and J ends lost 1 base and 3 bases respectively, with 7 bases between them. CDR1 and CDR2 from the germline V gene are SGHKS and YYEKEE (reference sequence). The CDR3 protein is CASSLTIEETQYF. The CDR3 region has the DNA TGTGCCAGCAGCTTGACTATAGAAGAGACCCAGTACTTC.

This clone came up a few times. This sequence joins TRBV4-2 and TRBJ2-7; 11 nucleotides line up with TRBD1. The CDR3 is made up of 16 amino acids. Germline CDR1 is LGHNA and CDR2 is YNFKEQ. The ends lost 4 bases at V and 5 bases at J; junction bases unmatched: 10. CDR3 protein: CASSRRTGGGENEQYF. CDR3 nucleotide sequence: TGTGCCAGCAGCCGAAGGACAGGGGGCGGCGAGAACGAGCAGTACTTC.